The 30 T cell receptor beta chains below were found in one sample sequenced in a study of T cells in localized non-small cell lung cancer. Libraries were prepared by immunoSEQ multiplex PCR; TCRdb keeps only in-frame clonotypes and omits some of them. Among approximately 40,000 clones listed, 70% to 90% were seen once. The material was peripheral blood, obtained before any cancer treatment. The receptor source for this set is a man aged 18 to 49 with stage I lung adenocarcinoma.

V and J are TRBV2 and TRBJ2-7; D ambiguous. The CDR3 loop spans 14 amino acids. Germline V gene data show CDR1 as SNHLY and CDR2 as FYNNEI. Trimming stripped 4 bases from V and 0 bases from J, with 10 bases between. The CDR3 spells CASSVDRYSYEQYF. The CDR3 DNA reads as TGTGCCAGCAGTGTTGATCGCTACTCCTACGAGCAGTACTTC.

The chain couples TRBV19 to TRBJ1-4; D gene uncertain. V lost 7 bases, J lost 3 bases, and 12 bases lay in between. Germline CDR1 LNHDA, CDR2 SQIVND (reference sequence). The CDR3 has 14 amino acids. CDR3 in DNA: TGTGCCAGTAATTTCGGTGTATCTAATGAAAAACTGTTTTTT. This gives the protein CASNFGVSNEKLFF.

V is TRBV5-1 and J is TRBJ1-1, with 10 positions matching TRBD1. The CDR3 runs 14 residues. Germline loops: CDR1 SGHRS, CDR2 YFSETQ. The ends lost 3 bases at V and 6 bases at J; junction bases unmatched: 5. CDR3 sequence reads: CASSSGGQGAEAFF. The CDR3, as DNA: TGCGCCAGCAGCTCTGGAGGACAGGGGGCTGAAGCTTTCTTT. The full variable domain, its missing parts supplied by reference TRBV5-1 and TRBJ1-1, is KAGVTQTPRYLIKTRGQQVTLSCSPISGHRSVSWYQQTPGQGLQFLFEYFSETQRNKGNFPGRFSGRQFSNSRSEMNVSTLELGDSALYLCASSSGGQGAEAFFGQGTRLTVV.

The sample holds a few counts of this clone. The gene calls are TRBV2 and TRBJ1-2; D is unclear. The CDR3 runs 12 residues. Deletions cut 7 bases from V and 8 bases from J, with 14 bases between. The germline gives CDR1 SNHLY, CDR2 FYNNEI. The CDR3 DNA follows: TGTGCCAGCATTTTCTTCGCGGGGGGCTACACCTTC. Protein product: CASIFFAGGYTF.

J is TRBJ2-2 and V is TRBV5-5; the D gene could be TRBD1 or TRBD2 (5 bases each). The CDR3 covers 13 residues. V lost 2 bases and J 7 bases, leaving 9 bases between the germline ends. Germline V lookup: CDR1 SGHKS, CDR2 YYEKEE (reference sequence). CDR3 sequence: CASSLEGIGELFF. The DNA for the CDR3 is TGTGCCAGCAGCTTAGAGGGGATCGGGGAGCTGTTTTTT.

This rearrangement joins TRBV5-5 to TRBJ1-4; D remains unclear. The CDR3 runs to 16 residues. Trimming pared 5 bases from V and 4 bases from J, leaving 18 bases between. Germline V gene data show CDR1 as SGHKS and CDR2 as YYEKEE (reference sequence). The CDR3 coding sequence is TGTGCCAGCAGTCGAGGACTCTCCCCCATTAATGAAAAACTGTTTTTT. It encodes CASSRGLSPINEKLFF.

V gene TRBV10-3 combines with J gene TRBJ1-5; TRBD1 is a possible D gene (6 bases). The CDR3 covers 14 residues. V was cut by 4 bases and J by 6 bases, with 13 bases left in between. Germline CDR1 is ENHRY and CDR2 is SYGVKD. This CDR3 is CAISAIQGAQPQHF. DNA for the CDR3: TGTGCCATCAGTGCGATACAGGGCGCTCAGCCCCAGCATTTT.

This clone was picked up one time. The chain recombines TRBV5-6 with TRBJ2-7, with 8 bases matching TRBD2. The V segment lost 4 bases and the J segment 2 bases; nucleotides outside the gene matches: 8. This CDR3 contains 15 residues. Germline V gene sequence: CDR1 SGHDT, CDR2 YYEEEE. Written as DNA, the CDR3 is TGTGCCAGCAGCCCCCGGGGGGGAAACGCCTACGAGCAGTACTTC. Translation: CASSPRGGNAYEQYF.

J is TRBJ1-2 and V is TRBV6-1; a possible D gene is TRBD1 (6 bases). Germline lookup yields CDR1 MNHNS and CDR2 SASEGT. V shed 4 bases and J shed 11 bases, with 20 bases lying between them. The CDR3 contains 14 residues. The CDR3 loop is CASSGYGGRERYTF. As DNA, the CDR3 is TGTGCCAGCAGTGGATACGGGGGCAGGGAGCGGTACACCTTC.

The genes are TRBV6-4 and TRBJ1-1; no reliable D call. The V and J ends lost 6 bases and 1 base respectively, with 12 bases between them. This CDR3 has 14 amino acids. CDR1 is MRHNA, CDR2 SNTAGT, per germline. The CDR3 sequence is CASSTSPGNTEAFF. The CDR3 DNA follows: TGTGCCAGCAGCACGTCACCGGGGAACACTGAAGCTTTCTTT.

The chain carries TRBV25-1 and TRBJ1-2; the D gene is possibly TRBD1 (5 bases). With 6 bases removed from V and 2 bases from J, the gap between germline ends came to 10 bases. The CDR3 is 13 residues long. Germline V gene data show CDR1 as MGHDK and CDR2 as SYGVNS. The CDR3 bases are TGTGCCAGCAGATCGGACATCAACTATGGCTACACCTTC. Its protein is CASRSDINYGYTF.

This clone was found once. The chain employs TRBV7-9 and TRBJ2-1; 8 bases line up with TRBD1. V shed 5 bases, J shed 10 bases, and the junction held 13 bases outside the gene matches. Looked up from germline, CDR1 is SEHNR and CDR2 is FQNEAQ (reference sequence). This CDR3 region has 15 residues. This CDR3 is CASSLGQGRGYEQFF. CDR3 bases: TGTGCCAGCAGCCTAGGACAGGGCCGCGGTTACGAGCAGTTCTTC.

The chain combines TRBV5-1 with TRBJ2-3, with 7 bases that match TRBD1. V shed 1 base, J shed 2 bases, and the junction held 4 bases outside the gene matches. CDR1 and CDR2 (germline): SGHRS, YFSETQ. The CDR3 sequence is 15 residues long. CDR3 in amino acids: CASSLWTGPTDTQYF. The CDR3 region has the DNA TGCGCCAGCAGCTTGTGGACAGGACCCACAGATACGCAGTATTTT.

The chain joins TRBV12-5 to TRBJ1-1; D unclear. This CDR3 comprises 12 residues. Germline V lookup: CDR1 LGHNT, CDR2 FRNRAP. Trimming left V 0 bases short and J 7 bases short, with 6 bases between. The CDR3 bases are TGTGCTAGTGGTTTGGTACCCAATGAAGCTTTCTTT. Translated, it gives CASGLVPNEAFF.

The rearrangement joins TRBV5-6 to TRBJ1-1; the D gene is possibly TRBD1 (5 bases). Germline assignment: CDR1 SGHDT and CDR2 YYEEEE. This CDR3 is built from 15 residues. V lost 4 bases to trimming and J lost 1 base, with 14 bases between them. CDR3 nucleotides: TGTGCCAGCAGCGGGCGGGGCAGGGCGAACACTGAAGCTTTCTTT. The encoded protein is CASSGRGRANTEAFF.

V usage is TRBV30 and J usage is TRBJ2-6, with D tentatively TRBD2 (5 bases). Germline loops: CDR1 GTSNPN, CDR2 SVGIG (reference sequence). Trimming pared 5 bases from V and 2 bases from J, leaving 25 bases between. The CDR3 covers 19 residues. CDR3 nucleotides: TGTGCCTGGCGGGCGGAGATCCGAGGGCGAACGGCTGGGGCCAACGTCCTGACTTTC. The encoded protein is CAWRAEIRGRTAGANVLTF.

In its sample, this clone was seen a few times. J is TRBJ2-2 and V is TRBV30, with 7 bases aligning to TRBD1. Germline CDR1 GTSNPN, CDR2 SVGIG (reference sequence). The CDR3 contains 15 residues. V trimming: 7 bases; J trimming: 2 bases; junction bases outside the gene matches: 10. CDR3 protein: CAFTRTGHNTGELFF. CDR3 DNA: TGTGCCTTCACCAGGACAGGCCATAACACCGGGGAGCTGTTTTTT. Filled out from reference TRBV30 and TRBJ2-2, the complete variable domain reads SQTIHQWPATLVQPVGSPLSLECTVEGTSNPNLYWYRQAAGRGLQLLFYSVGIGQISSEVPQNLSASRPQDRQFILSSKKLLLSDSGFYLCAFTRTGHNTGELFFGEGSRLTVL.

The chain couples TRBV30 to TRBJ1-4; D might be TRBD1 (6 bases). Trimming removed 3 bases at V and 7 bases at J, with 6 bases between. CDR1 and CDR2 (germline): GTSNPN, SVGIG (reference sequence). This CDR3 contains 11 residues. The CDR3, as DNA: TGTGCCTGGAGCAGGGGTGAAAAACTGTTTTTT. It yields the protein CAWSRGEKLFF.

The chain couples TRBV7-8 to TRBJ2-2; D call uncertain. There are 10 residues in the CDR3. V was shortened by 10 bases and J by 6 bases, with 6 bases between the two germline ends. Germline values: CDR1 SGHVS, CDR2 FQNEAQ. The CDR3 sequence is CATRPGELFF. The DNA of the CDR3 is TGTGCCACCCGCCCCGGGGAGCTGTTTTTT.

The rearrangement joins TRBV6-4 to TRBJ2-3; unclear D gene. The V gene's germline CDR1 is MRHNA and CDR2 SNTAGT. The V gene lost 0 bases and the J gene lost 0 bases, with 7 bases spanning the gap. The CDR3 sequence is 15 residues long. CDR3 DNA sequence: TGTGCCAGCAGTGACTCGGGAACTAGCACAGATACGCAGTATTTT. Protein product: CASSDSGTSTDTQYF.

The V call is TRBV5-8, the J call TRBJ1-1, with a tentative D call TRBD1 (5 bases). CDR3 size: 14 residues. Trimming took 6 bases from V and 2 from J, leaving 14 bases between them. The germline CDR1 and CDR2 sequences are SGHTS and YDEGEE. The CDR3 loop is CASTGGTDNTEAFF. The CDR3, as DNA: TGTGCCAGCACCGGCGGGACGGATAACACTGAAGCTTTCTTT.

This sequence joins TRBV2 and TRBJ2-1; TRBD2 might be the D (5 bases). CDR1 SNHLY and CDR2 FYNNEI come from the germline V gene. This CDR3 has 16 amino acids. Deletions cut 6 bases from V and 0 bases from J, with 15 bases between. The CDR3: CASSRREYSSYNEQFF. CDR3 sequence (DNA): TGTGCCAGCAGCCGACGGGAATATAGCTCCTACAATGAGCAGTTCTTC.

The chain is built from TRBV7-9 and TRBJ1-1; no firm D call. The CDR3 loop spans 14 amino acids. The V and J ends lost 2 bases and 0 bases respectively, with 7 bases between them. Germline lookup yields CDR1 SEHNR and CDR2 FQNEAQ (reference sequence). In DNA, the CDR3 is TGTGCCAGCAGCTTATTCTCTTTGAACACTGAAGCTTTCTTT. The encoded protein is CASSLFSLNTEAFF.

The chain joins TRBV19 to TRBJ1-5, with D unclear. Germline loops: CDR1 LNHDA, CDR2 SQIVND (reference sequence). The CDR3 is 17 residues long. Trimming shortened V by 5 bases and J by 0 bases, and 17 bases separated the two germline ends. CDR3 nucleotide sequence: TGTGCCAGTAGTGATGCAGTGGCCCTTTATAGCAATCAGCCCCAGCATTTT. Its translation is CASSDAVALYSNQPQHF. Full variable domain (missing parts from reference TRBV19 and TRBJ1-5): DGGITQSPKYLFRKEGQNVTLSCEQNLNHDAMYWYRQDPGQGLRLIYYSQIVNDFQKGDIAEGYSVSREKKESFPLTVTSAQKNPTAFYLCASSDAVALYSNQPQHFGDGTRLSIL.

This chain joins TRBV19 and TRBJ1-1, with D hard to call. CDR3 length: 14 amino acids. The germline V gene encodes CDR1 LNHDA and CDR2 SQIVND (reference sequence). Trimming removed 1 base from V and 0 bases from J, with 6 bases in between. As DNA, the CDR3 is TGTGCCAGTAGTATAGGCAGGTTGAACACTGAAGCTTTCTTT. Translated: CASSIGRLNTEAFF.

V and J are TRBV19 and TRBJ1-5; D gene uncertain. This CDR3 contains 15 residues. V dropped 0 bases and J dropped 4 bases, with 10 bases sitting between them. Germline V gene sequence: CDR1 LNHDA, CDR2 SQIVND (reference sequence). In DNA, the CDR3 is TGTGCCAGTAGTATAGATCAGTCCCGAAATCAGCCCCAGCATTTT. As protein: CASSIDQSRNQPQHF.

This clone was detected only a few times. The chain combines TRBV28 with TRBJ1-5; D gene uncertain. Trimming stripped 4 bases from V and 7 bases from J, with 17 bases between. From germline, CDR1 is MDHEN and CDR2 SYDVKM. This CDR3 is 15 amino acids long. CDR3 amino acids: CASSSAGRPGQPQHF. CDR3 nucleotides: TGTGCCAGCAGTTCCGCGGGAAGGCCGGGGCAGCCCCAGCATTTT. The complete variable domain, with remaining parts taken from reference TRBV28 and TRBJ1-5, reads DVKVTQSSRYLVKRTGEKVFLECVQDMDHENMFWYRQDPGLGLRLIYFSYDVKMKEKGDIPEGYSVSREKKERFSLILESASTNQTSMYLCASSSAGRPGQPQHFGDGTRLSIL.

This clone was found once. Here the CDR3 reads CASSPGPNVVSYEQYF. The CDR3 DNA reads as TGTGCCAGTAGTCCGGGACCTAATGTCGTCTCCTACGAGCAGTACTTC. The V and J genes are TRBV19 and TRBJ2-7; either TRBD1 or TRBD2 may supply D (5 bases each). V gave up 5 bases and J gave up 0 bases, with 17 bases separating them. This CDR3 spans 16 amino acids. The germline gives CDR1 LNHDA, CDR2 SQIVND (reference sequence).

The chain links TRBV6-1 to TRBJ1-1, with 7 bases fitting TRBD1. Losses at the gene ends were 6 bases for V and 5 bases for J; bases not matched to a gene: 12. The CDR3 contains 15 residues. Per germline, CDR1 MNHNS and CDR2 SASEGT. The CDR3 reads CASRIGGGVRTEAFF. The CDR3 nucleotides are TGTGCCAGCAGAATTGGAGGGGGCGTTCGTACTGAAGCTTTCTTT.

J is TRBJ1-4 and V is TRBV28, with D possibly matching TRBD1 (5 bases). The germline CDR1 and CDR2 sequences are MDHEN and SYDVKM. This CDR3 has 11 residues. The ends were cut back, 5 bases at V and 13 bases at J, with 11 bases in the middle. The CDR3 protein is CASSTTAGLFF. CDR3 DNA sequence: TGTGCCAGCAGTACGACAGCGGGACTGTTTTTT.